The next 21 T cell receptor beta chains were all read from a single sample in a study of beta chain features in type 1 diabetes listed by TCRdb under 2018. The full study reports these points: A moderate but significant shortening of TCRB CDR3 length was observed in type 1 diabetes patients in all four CD4+ subsets.

These TCRs are of unknown antigen specificity. Libraries were prepared through the immunoSEQ multiplex PCR assay. The High Capacity cDNA Reverse Transcription Kit was used to reverse transcribe all of the isolated RNA, meaning that expressed TCRB transcripts were what got sequenced. This immuneACCESS table, as held by TCRdb, lists in-frame sequences with V and J called but not all clones. Of the missing ones, under half trace to an unresolved V gene in checked studies; the others have no known cause. This sample has about 390,000 clones in its table, and 8% to 10% of those were observed once. The top ten clones comprise 0.55% to 0.75% of the sample. The sample comprised central memory CD4+ T cells from blood. The source of these receptors is a man aged 30-40 years with type 1 diabetes.

This clone was counted at least ten times. The V and J genes are TRBV10-3 and TRBJ2-7; 8 bases line up with TRBD1. There are 15 residues in the CDR3. The germline gives CDR1 ENHRY, CDR2 SYGVKD. Trimming took 5 bases from V and 2 from J; bases not matched to a gene: 8. The CDR3 DNA reads as TGTGCCATCAGTATACAGGGGGGAAATACCTACGAGCAGTACTTC. This codes for CAISIQGGNTYEQYF.

The rearrangement uses TRBV4-3 and TRBJ2-3; D could derive from TRBD1 or TRBD2 (6 bases each). V lost 1 base, J lost 3 bases, and 11 bases lay in between. The CDR3 length is 15 residues. The germline V gene has CDR1 LGHNA and CDR2 YSLEER. The CDR3 DNA reads TGCGCCAGCAGCCAAGTTGGAGGGGGTACAGATACGCAGTATTTT. It yields the protein CASSQVGGGTDTQYF.

This clone has more than one count but fewer than ten. The J gene is TRBJ2-7, the V gene TRBV7-2; 9 bases are a match to TRBD2. V shed 2 bases and J 1 base; nucleotides not matched to a gene: 9. Germline-derived CDR1 and CDR2 are SGHTA and FQGNSA. The CDR3 has 17 residues. The CDR3 spells CASSLRSASGNSYEQYF. CDR3 in DNA: TGTGCCAGCAGCTTAAGATCCGCTAGCGGGAATTCCTACGAGCAGTACTTC.

This chain links TRBV7-2 with TRBJ2-7; 8 nucleotides match TRBD1. Germline CDR1 is SGHTA and CDR2 is FQGNSA. Trimming cost V 2 bases and J 6 bases; bases outside gene matches: 9. CDR3 length: 15 residues. The CDR3 region has the DNA TGTGCCAGCAGCTTACAGTACGGGACAGGCTCCGAGCAGTACTTC. It yields the protein CASSLQYGTGSEQYF. The whole variable domain, filled in from reference TRBV7-2 and TRBJ2-7, reads GAGVSQSPSNKVTEKGKDVELRCDPISGHTALYWYRQSLGQGLEFLIYFQGNSAPDKSGLPSDRFSAERTGGSVSTLTIQRTQQEDSAVYLCASSLQYGTGSEQYFGPGTRLTVT.

The V call is TRBV5-6, the J call TRBJ2-4; tentative D call: TRBD1 (6 bases). The CDR3 length is 14 residues. Trimming shortened V by 4 bases and J by 0 bases, and 8 bases separated the two germline ends. Germline V gene data show CDR1 as SGHDT and CDR2 as YYEEEE. DNA for the CDR3: TGTGCCAGCAGCCAACAGGGAGCCAAAAACATTCAGTACTTC. Amino acids: CASSQQGAKNIQYF.

This clone showed up just a few times. The rearrangement links TRBV7-6 to TRBJ2-2; TRBD1 matches at 8 bases. The germline V gene has CDR1 SGHVS and CDR2 FNYEAQ. This CDR3 comprises 13 residues. V lost 5 bases, J lost 5 bases, and 1 base stayed unmatched. Here the CDR3 reads CASSHRGTGELFF. In DNA form, the CDR3 reads TGTGCCAGCAGCCACAGGGGGACCGGGGAGCTGTTTTTT.

The chain couples TRBV6-5 to TRBJ2-2; D is unresolved. The germline V and J ends were trimmed by 5 bases and 4 bases, with 8 bases remaining between them. Germline CDR1 reads MNHEY; CDR2 reads SVGAGI. The CDR3 runs 13 residues. The CDR3 sequence is CASSEVGTGELFF. The CDR3 DNA sequence: TGTGCCAGCAGTGAAGTCGGCACCGGGGAGCTGTTTTTT.

This clone was seen repeatedly, ten times or more. The chain couples TRBV28 to TRBJ2-3; tentative D call: TRBD1 (5 bases). V shed 6 bases and J shed 4 bases, with 14 bases lying between them. Looked up from germline, CDR1 is MDHEN and CDR2 is SYDVKM. The CDR3 is 14 amino acids. Written as DNA, the CDR3 is TGTGCCAGCAGCCCTAGGGGCCCGGCAGATACGCAGTATTTT. This gives the protein CASSPRGPADTQYF. Together with reference TRBV28 and TRBJ2-3, the CDR3 gives the full variable domain: DVKVTQSSRYLVKRTGEKVFLECVQDMDHENMFWYRQDPGLGLRLIYFSYDVKMKEKGDIPEGYSVSREKKERFSLILESASTNQTSMYLCASSPRGPADTQYFGPGTRLTVL.

This clone was observed a handful of times. The chain links TRBV5-1 to TRBJ2-3, with no clear D. CDR1 SGHRS and CDR2 YFSETQ come from the germline V gene. This CDR3 is built from 13 residues. With 3 bases removed from V and 0 bases from J, the gap between germline ends came to 5 bases. CDR3 nucleotides: TGCGCCAGCAGCTGGGAAAGCACAGATACGCAGTATTTT. Encoded protein: CASSWESTDTQYF.

This clone was observed once. The chain links TRBV5-5 to TRBJ2-5; tentatively, D is TRBD1 (5 bases). V was trimmed by 4 bases and J by 2 bases, leaving 15 bases between them. Germline CDR1 SGHKS, CDR2 YYEKEE (reference sequence). The CDR3 length is 15 residues. The CDR3 loop reads CASSLWGRSQETQYF. The CDR3 coding sequence is TGTGCCAGCAGCCTTTGGGGCAGGAGTCAAGAGACCCAGTACTTC.

This clone was found a few times. The V call is TRBV11-3, the J call TRBJ2-4; TRBD1 matches at 7 bases. Trimming at V came to 1 base and at J to 3 bases, leaving 3 bases not matched to a gene. CDR1 and CDR2 (germline): SGHNT, YENEEA. The CDR3 is made up of 15 amino acids. The CDR3: CASSLVGGGKNIQYF. The CDR3 DNA reads TGTGCCAGCAGCTTAGTAGGGGGCGGCAAAAACATTCAGTACTTC.

This clone has only a few counts. The chain carries TRBV28 and TRBJ2-7; D gene ambiguous. Germline V lookup: CDR1 MDHEN, CDR2 SYDVKM. Trimming removed 5 bases from V and 2 bases from J, with 7 bases in between. This CDR3 comprises 12 residues. The CDR3 nucleotides are TGTGCCAGCAGTGTCACAGCCTACGAGCAGTACTTC. It codes for CASSVTAYEQYF.

This sequence joins TRBV6-1 and TRBJ2-7; possibly TRBD2 for D (5 bases). The V end was cut by 4 bases, the J end by 6 bases, with 13 bases between. The CDR3 runs 13 residues. Germline lookup yields CDR1 MNHNS and CDR2 SASEGT. The CDR3 sequence is CASSARELREQYF. DNA of the CDR3: TGTGCCAGCAGTGCAAGGGAGTTGCGCGAGCAGTACTTC.

The rearrangement joins TRBV7-9 to TRBJ1-2; a weak D match, TRBD1 (5 bases). Germline assignment: CDR1 SEHNR and CDR2 FQNEAQ (reference sequence). The CDR3 is 17 amino acids. Deletions cut 6 bases from V and 6 bases from J, with 26 bases between. The CDR3 DNA sequence: TGTGCCAGCAGTTTATCGTCGTCAGGGCGAAGTCCCGATGGCTACACCTTC. It yields the protein CASSLSSSGRSPDGYTF.

As for this clone: The junction does not match germline at one end; this may be a read error. This rearrangement joins TRBV5-5 to TRBJ1-4, with TRBD1 matching over 7 bases. The V gene's germline CDR1 is SGHKS and CDR2 YYEKEE (reference sequence). The CDR3 spans 18 residues. CDR3 bases: TGCGCCAGCAGCGAAAGATCGCGCAGGGGGTTCGTAAATGAAAAACTGTTTTTT. Residues: CASSERSRRGFVNEKLFF.

Ten or more counts support this clone. V gene TRBV4-1 combines with J gene TRBJ2-7; D gene uncertain. V lost 4 bases and J lost 2, with 15 bases in between. This CDR3 spans 15 amino acids. CDR1 MGHRA and CDR2 YSYEKL come from the germline V gene. Here the CDR3 DNA reads TGCGCCAGCAGCCGAGAACAGTACACGGCCTACGAGCAGTACTTC. Residues: CASSREQYTAYEQYF.

This clone was observed a few times. The chain employs TRBV7-2 and TRBJ1-1; weak D call: TRBD1 (6 bases). Trimming took off 2 bases at V and 4 bases at J, with 8 bases between the two ends. The CDR3 sequence is 13 residues long. The V gene's germline CDR1 is SGHTA and CDR2 FQGNSA. CDR3 nucleotide sequence: TGTGCCAGCAGCTTAAACAGGGTCACTGAAGCTTTCTTT. As protein: CASSLNRVTEAFF.

The chain is built from TRBV30 and TRBJ2-7; D call uncertain. Germline-derived CDR1 and CDR2 are GTSNPN and SVGIG (reference sequence). This CDR3 spans 14 amino acids. V gave up 0 bases and J gave up 7 bases, with 16 bases separating them. CDR3 region: CAWSVLTVASEQYF. DNA of the CDR3: TGTGCCTGGAGTGTACTAACTGTCGCCTCGGAGCAGTACTTC.

V and J are TRBV7-8 and TRBJ1-2, with 8 bases that match TRBD1. V was pared by 1 base and J by 9 bases, with 4 bases of the junction left unmatched. In germline, CDR1 is SGHVS, CDR2 FQNEAQ. This CDR3 has 13 amino acids. The CDR3 DNA follows: TGTGCCAGCAGCTTAGGGCGGACAGGGAGCTACACCTTC. Its translation: CASSLGRTGSYTF.

This clone was picked up a small number of times. A junction end diverges from the germline sequence, so it may reflect a read error. The chain joins TRBV7-8 to TRBJ2-7, with 10 positions matching TRBD1. The CDR3 is 15 residues long. Germline V gene sequence: CDR1 SGHVS, CDR2 FQNEAQ. CDR3 sequence: CASSLGTGDTYEQYF. The CDR3 nucleotides are TGTGCCAGCAGTTTAGGGACAGGGGATACCTACGAGCAGTACTTC.

V gene TRBV6-1 combines with J gene TRBJ2-1; 8 bases align to TRBD1. The CDR3 contains 17 residues. V lost 3 bases, J lost 4 bases, and 11 bases stayed unmatched. Per the germline V gene, CDR1 is MNHNS and CDR2 is SASEGT. CDR3 nucleotide sequence: TGTGCCAGCAGTGACGACTCTCAGGGGGCGAAGTACAATGAGCAGTTCTTC. Translating gives CASSDDSQGAKYNEQFF.